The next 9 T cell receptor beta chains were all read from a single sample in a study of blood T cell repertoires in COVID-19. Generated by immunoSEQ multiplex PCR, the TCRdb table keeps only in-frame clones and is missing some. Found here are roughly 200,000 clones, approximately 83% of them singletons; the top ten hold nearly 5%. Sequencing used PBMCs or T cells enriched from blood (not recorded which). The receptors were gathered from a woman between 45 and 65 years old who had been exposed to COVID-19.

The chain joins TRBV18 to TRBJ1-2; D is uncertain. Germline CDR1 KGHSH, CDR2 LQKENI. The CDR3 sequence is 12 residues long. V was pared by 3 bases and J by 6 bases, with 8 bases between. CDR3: CASSPSLNGYTF. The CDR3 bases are TGTGCCAGCTCACCTAGTTTGAATGGCTACACCTTC. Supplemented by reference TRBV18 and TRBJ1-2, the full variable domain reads NAGVMQNPRHLVRRRGQEARLRCSPMKGHSHVYWYRQLPEEGLKFMVYLQKENIIDESGMPKERFSAEFPKEGPSILRIQQVVRGDSAAYFCASSPSLNGYTFGSGTRLTVV.

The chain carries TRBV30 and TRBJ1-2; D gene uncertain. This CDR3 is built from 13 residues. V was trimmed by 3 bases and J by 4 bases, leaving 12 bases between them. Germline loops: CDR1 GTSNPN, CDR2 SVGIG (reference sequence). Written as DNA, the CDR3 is TGTGCCTGGAGCAAACAGCCTTTCTATGGCTACACCTTC. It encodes CAWSKQPFYGYTF.

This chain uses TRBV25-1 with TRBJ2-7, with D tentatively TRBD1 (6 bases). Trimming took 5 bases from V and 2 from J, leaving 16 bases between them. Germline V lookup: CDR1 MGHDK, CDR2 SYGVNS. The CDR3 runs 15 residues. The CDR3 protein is CASSSSQGGAYEQYF. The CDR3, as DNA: TGTGCCAGCAGTTCATCACAGGGTGGGGCCTACGAGCAGTACTTC.

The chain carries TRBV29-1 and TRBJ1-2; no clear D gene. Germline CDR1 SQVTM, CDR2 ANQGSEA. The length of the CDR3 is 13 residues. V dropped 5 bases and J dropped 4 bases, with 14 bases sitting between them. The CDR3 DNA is TGCAGCGTTACCCGAGCGCTTTCCTATGGCTACACCTTC. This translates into CSVTRALSYGYTF.

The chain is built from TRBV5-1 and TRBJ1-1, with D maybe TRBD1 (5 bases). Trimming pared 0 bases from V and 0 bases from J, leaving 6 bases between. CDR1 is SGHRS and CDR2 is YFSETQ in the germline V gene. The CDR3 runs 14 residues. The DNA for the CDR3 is TGCGCCAGCAGCTTGGGGGGCATGAACACTGAAGCTTTCTTT. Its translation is CASSLGGMNTEAFF.

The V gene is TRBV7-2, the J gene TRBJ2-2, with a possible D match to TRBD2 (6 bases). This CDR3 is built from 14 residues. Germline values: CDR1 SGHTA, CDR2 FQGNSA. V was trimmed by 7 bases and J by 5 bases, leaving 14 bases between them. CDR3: CASTRLVRTGELFF. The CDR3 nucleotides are TGTGCCAGCACCAGACTAGTTCGGACCGGGGAGCTGTTTTTT.

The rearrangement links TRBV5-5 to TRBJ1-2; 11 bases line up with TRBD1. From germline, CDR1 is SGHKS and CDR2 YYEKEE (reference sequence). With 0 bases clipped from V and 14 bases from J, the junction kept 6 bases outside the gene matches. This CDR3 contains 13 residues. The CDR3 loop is CASSLGTGGDRTF. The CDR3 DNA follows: TGTGCCAGCAGCTTGGGGACAGGGGGCGATAGGACCTTC.

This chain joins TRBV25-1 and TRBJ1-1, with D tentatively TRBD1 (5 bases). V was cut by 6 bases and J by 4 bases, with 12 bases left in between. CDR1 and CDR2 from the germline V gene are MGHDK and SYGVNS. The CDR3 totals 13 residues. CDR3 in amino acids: CASSAGLSTEAFF. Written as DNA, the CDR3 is TGTGCCAGCAGCGCAGGGTTGAGCACTGAAGCTTTCTTT.

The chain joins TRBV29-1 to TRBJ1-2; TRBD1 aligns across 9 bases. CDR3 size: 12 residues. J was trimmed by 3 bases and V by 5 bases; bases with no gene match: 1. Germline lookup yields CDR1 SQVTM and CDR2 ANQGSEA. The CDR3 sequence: CSVRTGDYGYTF. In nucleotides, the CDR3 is TGCAGCGTTCGGACAGGGGACTATGGCTACACCTTC.